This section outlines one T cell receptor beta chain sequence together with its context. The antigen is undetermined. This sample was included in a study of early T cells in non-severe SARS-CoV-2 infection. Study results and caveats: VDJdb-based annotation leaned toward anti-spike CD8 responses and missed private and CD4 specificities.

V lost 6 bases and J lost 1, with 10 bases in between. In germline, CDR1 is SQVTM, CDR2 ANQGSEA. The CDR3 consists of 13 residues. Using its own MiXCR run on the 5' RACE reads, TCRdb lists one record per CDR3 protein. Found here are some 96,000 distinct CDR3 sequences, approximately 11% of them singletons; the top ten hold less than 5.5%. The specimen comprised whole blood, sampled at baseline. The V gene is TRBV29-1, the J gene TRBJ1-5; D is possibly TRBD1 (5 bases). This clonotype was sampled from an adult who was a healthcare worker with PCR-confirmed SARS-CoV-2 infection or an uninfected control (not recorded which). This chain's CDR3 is CSVGWDSNQPQHF. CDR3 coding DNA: TGCAGCGTGGGCTGGGACAGCAATCAGCCCCAGCATTTT.